Listed below are T cell receptor beta chains from one sample, sequenced in a study of cytomegalovirus exposure and HLA in healthy donors. Sequenced by immunoSEQ multiplex PCR; TCRdb stores in-frame clones only, minus some. Among about 130,000 clones listed, 75% to 85% were seen once. Sequencing input: PBMCs. The receptors here all came from a girl aged 2-10 years in good health and CMV-seronegative. The CDR3 runs from the conserved cysteine through the conserved F or W. D genes are given only for firm matches. Rows give clone size only sometimes, using once, few, many, or a class for an expanded clone.

D gene	V gene	clone size	J gene	CDR3 protein	CDR3 DNA
.	TRBV14	.	TRBJ1-5	CASSRDISQPQHF	TGTGCCAGCAGCCGTGACATATCTCAGCCCCAGCATTTT
.	TRBV7-2	.	TRBJ1-1	CASRGGIAMTEAFF	TGTGCCAGCAGGGGGGGAATCGCCATGACTGAAGCTTTCTTT
TRBD1	TRBV7-9	.	TRBJ2-7	CASSLDPLRDRYYEQYF	TGTGCCAGCAGCTTAGATCCCCTCCGGGACAGATACTACGAGCAGTACTTC
TRBD1	TRBV4-3	.	TRBJ1-1	CASSQDQGEIQDTEAFF	TGCGCCAGCAGCCAAGACCAGGGGGAGATACAGGACACTGAAGCTTTCTTT
TRBD1	TRBV30	few	TRBJ1-2	CAWGGGGNGYTF	TGTGCCTGGGGAGGGGGCGGTAATGGCTACACCTTC
.	TRBV7-9	.	TRBJ2-2	CASSPLRGANTGELFF	TGTGCCAGCAGCCCCCTACGGGGAGCGAACACCGGGGAGCTGTTTTTT
.	TRBV4-2	.	TRBJ2-7	CASSQGAHPQYF	TGTGCCAGCAGCCAAGGGGCTCATCCACAGTACTTC
.	TRBV9	.	TRBJ1-3	CASSVTGGMTGNTIYF	TGTGCCAGCAGCGTAACCGGGGGAATGACTGGAAACACCATATATTTT
TRBD2	TRBV7-2	.	TRBJ2-7	CASSPTSGGYEQYF	TGTGCCAGCAGCCCGACTAGCGGGGGATACGAGCAGTACTTC
.	TRBV11-2	.	TRBJ2-3	CASSFSGLSTDTQYF	TGTGCCAGCAGCTTTTCGGGACTGTCCACAGATACGCAGTATTTT
.	TRBV4-1	few	TRBJ1-2	CASSHEQVTDGYTF	TGCGCCAGCAGCCATGAACAGGTTACGGATGGCTACACCTTC
TRBD1	TRBV19	.	TRBJ1-2	CASSTGTAWVVGYTF	TGTGCCAGTAGTACAGGGACAGCCTGGGTAGTCGGCTACACCTTC
.	TRBV5-4	.	TRBJ2-1	CASSLEVRVNEQFF	TGTGCCAGCAGCTTGGAGGTCCGGGTCAATGAGCAGTTCTTC
TRBD2	TRBV6-5	.	TRBJ2-7	CASRRSGGGVNEQYF	TGTGCCAGCAGAAGGAGCGGGGGGGGCGTAAACGAGCAGTACTTC
.	TRBV10-3	.	TRBJ2-7	CAIRDSGYEQYF	TGTGCCATCAGGGATAGCGGCTACGAGCAGTACTTC
.	TRBV7-9	.	TRBJ2-7	CASSLQDTSYEQYF	TGTGCCAGCAGCTTACAAGACACCTCCTACGAGCAGTACTTC
TRBD2	TRBV5-1	.	TRBJ2-1	CASSLKLAGNNEQFF	TGCGCCAGCAGCTTGAAGCTAGCGGGAAACAATGAGCAGTTCTTC
TRBD1	TRBV9	.	TRBJ1-1	CASSVRDRGNTEAFF	TGTGCCAGCAGCGTCCGGGACAGGGGGAACACTGAAGCTTTCTTT
.	TRBV28	few	TRBJ1-2	CASSSLNYGYTF	TGTGCCAGCAGTTCCCTGAACTATGGCTACACCTTC
TRBD2	TRBV30	.	TRBJ2-2	CAWARPGLAGGTNTGELFF	TGTGCCTGGGCTCGTCCGGGACTAGCGGGGGGAACGAACACCGGGGAGCTGTTTTTT
.	TRBV2	.	TRBJ2-3	CASSDPGVSTDTQYF	TGTGCCAGCAGTGACCCGGGAGTATCTACAGATACGCAGTATTTT
TRBD1	TRBV4-1	.	TRBJ2-3	CASSQGRLGQTSTDTQYF	TGCGCCAGCAGCCAGGGTAGGCTGGGACAGACTAGCACAGATACGCAGTATTTT
TRBD1	TRBV5-1	.	TRBJ2-7	CASSFSTGWIYEQYF	TGCGCCAGCAGCTTCTCGACAGGGTGGATCTACGAGCAGTACTTC
TRBD2	TRBV5-8	.	TRBJ2-5	CASSPGTSGRAWETQYF	TGTGCCAGCAGCCCCGGGACTAGCGGGAGGGCCTGGGAGACCCAGTACTTC
TRBD1	TRBV6-1	.	TRBJ1-2	CASSRDRTYGYTF	TGTGCCAGCAGTCGGGACAGAACCTATGGCTACACCTTC
.	TRBV27	few	TRBJ1-5	CASSLAGDQPQHF	TGTGCCAGCAGTTTGGCGGGAGATCAGCCCCAGCATTTT
.	TRBV29-1	.	TRBJ2-7	CSVRQAAYEQYF	TGCAGCGTACGACAGGCCGCCTACGAGCAGTACTTC
TRBD1	TRBV7-2	.	TRBJ1-2	CASSLGRTGGGYTF	TGTGCCAGCAGCTTGGGTCGGACAGGGGGTGGCTACACCTTC
.	TRBV28	.	TRBJ1-3	CASSRPRSASGNTIYF	TGTGCCAGCAGTAGGCCGAGGAGCGCCTCTGGAAACACCATATATTTT
.	TRBV4-1	.	TRBJ2-7	CASSRGEWQIDYEQYF	TGCGCCAGCAGCCGTGGGGAGTGGCAAATCGATTACGAGCAGTACTTC
.	TRBV2	.	TRBJ2-7	CASTDERTYEQYF	TGTGCCAGCACGGACGAGCGGACCTACGAGCAGTACTTC
TRBD2	TRBV7-2	.	TRBJ2-5	CASSSRTSRETQYF	TGTGCCAGCAGCTCCAGGACTAGCCGAGAGACCCAGTACTTC
.	TRBV5-8	.	TRBJ2-1	CASSWAGAPQDEQFF	TGTGCCAGCAGCTGGGCGGGGGCCCCACAGGATGAGCAGTTCTTC
.	TRBV4-1	once	TRBJ2-5	CASSQRRGGDGREQYF	TGCGCCAGCAGCCAGAGGAGAGGGGGGGATGGGAGAGAGCAGTACTTC
TRBD1	TRBV7-2	.	TRBJ1-1	CASSARTGRNTEAFF	TGTGCCAGCAGCGCTCGGACAGGACGGAACACTGAAGCTTTCTTT
TRBD2	TRBV25-1	.	TRBJ2-3	CASSEKGLAGGRDTQYF	TGTGCCAGCAGTGAGAAGGGACTAGCGGGGGGGCGAGATACGCAGTATTTT
.	TRBV30	.	TRBJ2-2	CAWRPGIGELFF	TGTGCCTGGAGACCGGGGATCGGGGAGCTGTTTTTT
.	TRBV29-1	.	TRBJ1-1	CSVEAGGGIGTEAFF	TGCAGCGTTGAAGCTGGTGGAGGGATCGGGACTGAAGCTTTCTTT
TRBD1	TRBV28	.	TRBJ2-7	CASRPIEGAGFNEQYF	TGTGCCAGCAGACCAATAGAGGGGGCAGGGTTTAACGAGCAGTACTTC
TRBD1	TRBV6-5	.	TRBJ2-7	CASSYGTGGYEQYF	TGTGCCAGCAGTTACGGGACAGGGGGTTACGAGCAGTACTTC
.	TRBV6-5	.	TRBJ1-3	CASSHPGGNTIYF	TGTGCCAGCAGTCACCCGGGTGGAAACACCATATATTTT
.	TRBV4-1	few	TRBJ1-4	CASSQRVALSTNEKLFF	TGCGCCAGCAGCCAGCGGGTCGCATTATCAACTAATGAAAAACTGTTTTTT
TRBD1	TRBV7-2	.	TRBJ2-7	CASSTQGVHEQYF	TGTGCCAGCAGTACACAGGGGGTCCACGAGCAGTACTTC
.	TRBV27	.	TRBJ1-5	CASSLSGDSNQPQHF	TGTGCCAGCAGTTTATCCGGGGATAGCAATCAGCCCCAGCATTTT